This TCR beta chain derives from a study of T cells in Graves' hyperthyroidism and ophthalmopathy. At the level of the study: Any treatment followed the collection of peripheral blood at initial diagnosis.

RNA transcripts were the template for amplifying TCR beta CDR3 regions. The primer set for the first-round RT-PCR of the TCR CDR3 was HTBI. TCRdb independently ran MiXCR on the multiplex PCR reads; one entry per CDR3 protein. The sample has around 500,000 distinct CDR3 sequences; roughly an eighth are singletons. Newly diagnosed hyperthyroidism, duration under 2 months, in patients aged 18 to 65. Patients were excluded because of uncontrolled infection, other autoimmune disease, pregnancy or lactation. Orbital computed tomography, thyroid ultrasound, serum thyroxine and TRAb, and clinical symptoms together informed the diagnoses. This clonotype has a count of ten or more. Sample: blood. This TCR was recovered from a woman between 18 and 29 years old with Graves' hyperthyroidism.

DNA of the CDR3: TGTGCCTGGAGTACCGGGACGGTCAATCAGCCCCAGCATTTT. It encodes CAWSTGTVNQPQHF. The chain carries TRBV30 and TRBJ1-5, with TRBD1 as a possible D gene (5 bases). CDR1 GTSNPN and CDR2 SVGIG come from the germline V gene (reference sequence). V was shortened by 2 bases and J by 3 bases, with 11 bases between the two germline ends. This CDR3 has 14 residues.